This T cell receptor beta chain stems from a study of technical replicates of blood from several donors (TCRdb year 2017). CDR1 and CDR2 (WSHSY, SAAADI) derive from the germline V gene. At the junction V is shortened by 10 bases and J by 1 base, with 10 bases in between. The CDR3 holds 12 amino acids from the cysteine to the phenylalanine. Only CDR3 DNA is held: 36 bases, read in frame from base 1. Comment on this clone: Its cognate antigen has yet to be identified. Base qualities are not recorded, but no much larger clone differs from it by a single base.

The library came from the immunoSEQ multiplex PCR assay. TCRdb's version of the immuneACCESS table is confined to in-frame rearrangements and falls short of the full clone set. An unresolved V gene accounts for under half of the shortfall where checked; the remainder is of unknown origin. The sample records 50,000 to 75,000 clones, over 85% of which are singletons. The biggest ten clones account for around 4.2% of the sample. Specimen: PBMCs. This sequence was found in a human donor in good health. Some clones in this sample may be carry-over from other donors' samples. In this chain, TRBV10-2 is recombined with TRBJ1-2; the D gene assignment is ambiguous. The encoded CDR3 is CATEDNNYGYTF. The DNA is as follows: TGCGCCACCGAAGACAATAACTATGGCTACACCTTC.